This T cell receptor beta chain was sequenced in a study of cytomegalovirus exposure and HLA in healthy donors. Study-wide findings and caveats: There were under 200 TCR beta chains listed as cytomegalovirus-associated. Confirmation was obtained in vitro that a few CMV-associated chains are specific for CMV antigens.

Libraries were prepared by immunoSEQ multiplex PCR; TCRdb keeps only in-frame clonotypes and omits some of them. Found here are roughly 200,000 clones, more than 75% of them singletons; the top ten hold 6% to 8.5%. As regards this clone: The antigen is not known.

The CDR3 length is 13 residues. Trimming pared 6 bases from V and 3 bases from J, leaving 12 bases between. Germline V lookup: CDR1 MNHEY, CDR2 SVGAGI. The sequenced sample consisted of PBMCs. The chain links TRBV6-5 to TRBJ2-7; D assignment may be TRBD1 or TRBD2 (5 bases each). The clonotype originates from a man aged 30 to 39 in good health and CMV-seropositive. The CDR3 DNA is TGTGCCAGCAGGCCCAAGGGGAGCTACGAGCAGTACTTC. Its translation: CASRPKGSYEQYF.